The present T cell receptor beta chain was sequenced within a study of identical twins. Template switching added a universal primer binding site, and final cDNA carried unique molecular identifiers. TCRdb itself ran the 5' RACE reads through MiXCR, one entry per CDR3 protein. This table has about 890,000 distinct CDR3 sequences, 10% to 15% appearing once. Study-level results: A cross-sectional statistical analysis, not follow-up of the same donors, supported the conclusions. Alpha sequences out of frame and shared by twins had excess low generation probability.

Turning to this clonotype: The target antigen is unknown.

These same records also appear under a second study, on yellow fever vaccine responses in identical twins.

What was sequenced was PBMCs. The sequence was obtained from a woman aged 18-35 years in good health.

CDR3 loop: CATRGTGGKSTDTQYF. CDR3 in DNA: TGTGCCACCAGGGGGACAGGGGGCAAAAGCACAGATACGCAGTATTTT. This sequence joins TRBV24-1 and TRBJ2-3, with 12 positions matching TRBD1. V shed 7 bases, J shed 0 bases, and the junction held 4 bases outside the gene matches. Looked up from germline, CDR1 is KGHDR and CDR2 is SFDVKD. This CDR3 has 16 residues.